This TCR beta chain appears in the sequencing data of a study of circulating CD8 cells and anti-PD-1 response in melanoma (dated by TCRdb to the early 2020s). General notes on the study: Nivolumab was administered to patients intravenously at 3 mg/kg every 2 weeks. In on-treatment samples, a biotinylated anti-human IgG4 antibody was used to detect PD-1. Patients with complete or partial responses were counted as responders, while patients with stable or progressive disease (RECIST v1.1) were counted as non-responders. The melanoma cohort had about 13 patients, seven of whom got anti-PD-1 as first-line therapy, while the other six had previously had targeted therapy or immunotherapy. The TCR repertoire analysis included some eleven melanoma patients, of whom 7 were non-responders and 4 were responders.

Using a BD FACSAria II cell sorter, four subsets defined by PD-1 and/or TIGIT were sorted out of live CD3+CD8+TCRalphabeta+ cells. To characterize relevance to anti-PD-1 therapy response, circulating CD8 T cells were sorted into four subsets based on PD-1 and TIGIT expression. Both TCR alpha and TCR beta chains were sequenced from each sorted CD8 T-cell subset. Peripheral blood was collected before the first anti-PD-1 injection, after two injections and after four injections. Ficoll gradient centrifugation was used to isolate PBMCs right away. Until use, PBMCs were kept cryopreserved in liquid nitrogen in RPMI containing approximately 20% FCS and roughly 9.4% DMSO. After thawing, PBMCs were stained with a viability dye and with antibodies against CD3, CD8alpha, TCRalphabeta, PD-1 and TIGIT. Total RNA was extracted with the RNeasy Kit, and every sample reached a RIN above 7. Data came from a NextSeq 500. The QIAseq Immune Repertoire RNA Library Kit, Human TCR Panel was used to prepare TCR libraries from 15 ng of total RNA. TCR libraries were sequenced on an Illumina NextSeq with a Mid Output V2 kit, using asymmetric 261x41 paired-end reads. Each TCR library was diluted to around 4.4 nM, pooled, denatured and loaded at approximately 1 pM. Processing in the source paper ran as follows. Processing of the TCR FASTQ files took place in the QIAGEN GeneGlobe Data Analysis Center, and downstream analysis was done in R 3.5.2. Clonality was computed as one minus Shannon entropy normalized by the log of the number of unique productive sequences. Within each subset, Fisher exact tests at 5% FDR identified TRA or TRB clonotypes differing in abundance between baseline and M1. Clonotypes with differential abundance were put into four groups: emerging, expanding, contracting or non-expanding/contracting. Morisita's overlap index was used to measure how much repertoires overlapped between patients. In TCRdb, the public reads were trimmed at Q25 with fastp and aligned with MiXCR, with productive beta chains retained. Rows matching on CDR3 protein sequence are summarized as one entry with the most common DNA and genes. For this entry, the V and J calls and clone size follow TCRdb and not the study's own pipeline. Within this sample are more than 1,000 distinct CDR3 sequences, with over 5% of them counted one time only. Jointly, the top ten make up 4.5% of the sample.

The full study reports these points: Since no tumor material could be accessed, the researchers instead assessed tumor reactivity using peptide assays on expanded sorted subsets. The DNEG repertoire was the most diverse; PD-1 and DPOS showed similar, higher clonality, and TIGIT repertoires were the least diverse. Only baseline and M1 samples from a small cohort with few responders were used in the published TCR repertoire comparisons. Because of limited material, replicates were generally not included when the experiments were performed. The authors pointed out that the cohort included both treatment-naive and previously treated patients, and that this mix could influence the results. Repertoires were found to be largely private between subsets, with under 7.5% of TRB clonotypes shared at M1, and the highest sharing was observed between DPOS and TIGIT.

From cysteine to phenylalanine, the CDR3 is 14 amino acids long. Of the read, only the CDR3 DNA is kept; its 42 bases are in frame from base 1. Looking up the germline V gene yields CDR1 KGHDR and CDR2 SFDVKD. Here V drops 4 bases and J drops 6 bases, and the junction holds 3 bases not matched to any gene. This clonotype is identified as large (0.1 to 1%). Its antigen is unknown. Base qualities are not at hand, and no much larger clone is one base apart. This clonotype was sampled from a human donor with melanoma. The source material was CD8+ T cells from PBMCs, sampled at baseline or after one month of anti-PD-1 therapy (not recorded which). The V and J segments used are TRBV24-1 and TRBJ2-1; the central 9 bases match TRBD1. The DNA sequence reads TGTGCCACCAGTGAAATGACAGGGGGCAATGAGCAGTTCTTC. This encodes CATSEMTGGNEQFF.